This record covers a single T cell receptor (beta chain). Antigen unknown. This entry comes from a study of cytomegalovirus exposure and HLA in healthy donors. Study-wide results and limits: In vitro, a few CMV-associated chains proved specific for CMV antigens.

The CDR3 is 15 amino acids. Unmatched junction bases numbered 5, after V lost 2 bases and J lost 6 bases. CDR1 and CDR2 from the germline V gene are SGDLS and YYNGEE. Libraries were prepared by immunoSEQ multiplex PCR; TCRdb keeps only in-frame clonotypes and omits some of them. The table records about 98,000 clones, around nine tenths of them present only once. V gene TRBV9 combines with J gene TRBJ1-6; 7 bases match TRBD1. Sequenced material: PBMCs. The receptor was isolated from a young woman in good health and CMV-seronegative. The CDR3 DNA reads TGTGCCAGCAGCGTCAGGGACAGTTCTAATTCACCCCTCCACTTT. Translating it yields CASSVRDSSNSPLHF.